Shown below are 9 T cell receptor beta chains from a single sample sequenced in a study of T-cell memory formation after mild COVID-19. TCRdb re-called the 5' RACE reads with MiXCR, one entry per CDR3 protein. The table has approximately 52,000 distinct CDR3 sequences, 9.3% seen once. Sequencing was done on a sample of PBMCs or a T cell subset sorted from them (not recorded which). The receptors come from an adult woman who had mild COVID-19 (a few samples of this study predate the infection). Cell type and time point are not known.

This sequence joins TRBV28 and TRBJ1-4; D is unresolved. The CDR3 runs to 15 residues. CDR1 is MDHEN, CDR2 SYDVKM, per germline. Trimming left V 5 bases short and J 0 bases short, with 10 bases between. The CDR3 DNA is TGTGCCAGCAGTCCCAGACACCCAACTAATGAAAAACTGTTTTTT. Translating gives CASSPRHPTNEKLFF.

The chain joins TRBV5-1 to TRBJ2-3; D is uncertain. V was pared by 6 bases and J by 2 bases, with 16 bases between. Germline loops: CDR1 SGHRS, CDR2 YFSETQ. The CDR3 is 15 residues long. CDR3 DNA sequence: TGCGCCAGCACCCCTTGGCAGAGAGCCACAGATACGCAGTATTTT. Protein product: CASTPWQRATDTQYF.

V and J are TRBV6-1 and TRBJ1-1; the match to TRBD1 covers 7 bases. The CDR3 has 15 residues. From germline, CDR1 is MNHNS and CDR2 SASEGT. The ends lost 3 bases at V and 1 base at J; junction bases unmatched: 5. The DNA for the CDR3 is TGTGCCAGCAGTGACCCGGGACAGTCGAACACTGAAGCTTTCTTT. Protein product: CASSDPGQSNTEAFF.

This clonotype was picked up many times. This chain joins TRBV4-1 and TRBJ2-4; 7 bases fit TRBD1. Germline V gene data show CDR1 as MGHRA and CDR2 as YSYEKL. This CDR3 is 14 amino acids long. V trimming: 4 bases; J trimming: 1 base; junction bases outside the gene matches: 1. CDR3 region: CASSPQGAKNIQYF. CDR3 bases: TGCGCCAGCAGCCCACAGGGGGCCAAAAACATTCAGTACTTC.

This clonotype was detected ten times or more. This chain connects TRBV7-9 to TRBJ2-7; 8 bases are a match to TRBD2. Germline V lookup: CDR1 SEHNR, CDR2 FQNEAQ (reference sequence). V shed 5 bases and J 7 bases; nucleotides not matched to a gene: 16. The CDR3 extends over 16 amino acids. In DNA, the CDR3 is TGTGCCAGCAGCAAAGCCCCGGGACTAGATTTGGGGGAGCAGTACTTC. Protein sequence: CASSKAPGLDLGEQYF.

J is TRBJ2-7 and V is TRBV2; 7 bases fit TRBD1. This CDR3 region has 14 residues. CDR1 and CDR2 from the germline V gene are SNHLY and FYNNEI. V lost 10 bases, J lost 2 bases, and 11 bases stayed unmatched. The CDR3 region has the DNA TGTGCCACCGCCCCACAGGGGTCCCCCTACGAGCAGTACTTC. The encoded protein is CATAPQGSPYEQYF.

Ten or more counts support this clonotype. CDR3 DNA sequence: TGTGCCAGCAGTTTAAAAGGGTACCATTACTCCTACGAGCAGTACTTC. Translating it yields CASSLKGYHYSYEQYF. The chain has TRBV27 and TRBJ2-7; D remains ambiguous. This CDR3 contains 16 residues. Germline CDR1 MNHEY, CDR2 SMNVEV (reference sequence). Trimming stripped 2 bases from V and 0 bases from J, with 14 bases between.

In this sample, this clonotype turned up many times. The chain is built from TRBV7-8 and TRBJ1-2; 7 bases are a match to TRBD1. Germline loops: CDR1 SGHVS, CDR2 FQNEAQ. J gave up 8 bases and V 1 base, and 19 bases lay outside the gene matches. This CDR3 comprises 18 residues. The CDR3 coding sequence is TGTGCCAGCAGCTTAGGGGAGACAGGGTTTGCGCACCTGAGAGGCTACACCTTC. It is translated as CASSLGETGFAHLRGYTF.

This clonotype was seen at least ten times. This rearrangement joins TRBV7-8 to TRBJ1-2; D might be TRBD1 (5 bases). The germline gives CDR1 SGHVS, CDR2 FQNEAQ. V lost 1 base and J 2 bases, leaving 8 bases between the germline ends. The CDR3 contains 14 residues. The CDR3 DNA reads as TGTGCCAGCAGCTTAGGCCGGGGGAACTATGGCTACACCTTC. It codes for CASSLGRGNYGYTF.